This TCR beta chain is from a study of blood T cell repertoires in COVID-19. Study summary: Material from acute and convalescent COVID-19 was sourced from the United States, Italy and Spain. PBMCs, B-cell-depleted T cells, or T cells provided the cDNA or gDNA that made up the material.

This clone turned up a few times. Trimming took off 2 bases at V and 8 bases at J, with 7 bases between the two ends. Germline CDR1 and CDR2: LGHNA and YNFKEQ. This CDR3 has 13 amino acids. Original analysis: Estimated nucleated cell counts came from reference gene primer amplification. Only in-frame clones appear in the TCRdb table, and some are missing; sequencing was by immunoSEQ multiplex PCR. V, J and clone size reflect that table, while D and trimming were determined from the DNA. The repertoire holds 150,000 to 180,000 clones, 60% to 85% seen once, with about 1.8% in the top ten. Specimen: peripheral blood. The TCR was taken from an elderly man with acute or convalescent COVID-19. The rearrangement joins TRBV4-2 to TRBJ1-6; no clear D gene. The CDR3 loop is CASSQSGDSPLHF. The CDR3 DNA reads TGTGCCAGCAGCCAATCGGGTGATTCACCCCTCCACTTT.